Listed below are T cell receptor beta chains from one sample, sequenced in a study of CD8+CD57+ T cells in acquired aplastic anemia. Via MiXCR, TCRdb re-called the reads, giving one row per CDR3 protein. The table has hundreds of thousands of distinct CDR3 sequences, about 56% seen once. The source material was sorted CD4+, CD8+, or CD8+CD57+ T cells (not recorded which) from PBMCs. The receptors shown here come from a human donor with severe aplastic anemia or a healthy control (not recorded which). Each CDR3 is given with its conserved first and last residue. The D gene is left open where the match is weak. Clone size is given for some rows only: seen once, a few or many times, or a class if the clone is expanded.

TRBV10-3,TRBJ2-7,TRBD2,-,CAISGYSGEGEQYF,TGTGCCATCAGTGGGTATAGCGGGGAGGGCGAGCAGTACTTC
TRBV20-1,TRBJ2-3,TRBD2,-,CSVRGRGGATDTQYF,TGCAGTGTCAGGGGTCGCGGGGGGGCCACAGATACGCAGTATTTT
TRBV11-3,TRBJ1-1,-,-,CASSGSSGANVTEAFF,TGTGCCAGCAGCGGCAGCTCTGGGGCCAACGTCACTGAAGCTTTCTTT
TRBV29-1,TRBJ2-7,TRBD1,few,CSGPGQGGEQYF,TGCAGCGGACCGGGACAGGGGGGAGAGCAGTACTTC
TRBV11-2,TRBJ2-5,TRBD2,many,CASSRPPTSGARF,TGTGCCAGCAGTCGACCCCCGACTAGCGGGGCTAGGTTC
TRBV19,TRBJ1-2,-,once,CASSEVEAFTYGYTF,TGTGCCAGTAGTGAGGTCGAGGCTTTTACCTATGGCTACACCTTC
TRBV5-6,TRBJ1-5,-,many,CASSLASDQPQHF,TGTGCCAGCAGCTTGGCATCCGATCAGCCCCAGCATTTT
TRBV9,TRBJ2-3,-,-,CASSVEEAQYPDTQYF,TGTGCCAGCAGCGTAGAAGAGGCTCAGTACCCAGATACGCAGTATTTT
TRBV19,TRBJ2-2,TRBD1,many,CASSAGQGRTGELFF,TGTGCCAGTAGTGCGGGACAGGGGCGCACCGGGGAGCTGTTTTTT
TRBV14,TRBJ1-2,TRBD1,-,CASSQDLGDRGSTYGYTF,TGTGCCAGCAGCCAAGATCTAGGTGACAGGGGTTCAACTTATGGCTACACCTTC
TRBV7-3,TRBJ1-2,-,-,CASSPRVRGGCTF,TGTGCCAGCAGCCCCCGTGTGAGAGGAGGCTGCACCTTC
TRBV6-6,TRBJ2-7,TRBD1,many,CASSPRTGTYF,TGTGCCAGCAGTCCCCGGACAGGGACGTACTTC
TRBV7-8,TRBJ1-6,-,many,CASSLGPNFNSPLHF,TGTGCCAGCAGCTTAGGTCCGAACTTTAATTCACCCCTCCACTTT
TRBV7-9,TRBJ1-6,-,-,CASSTYRDGSPLHF,TGTGCCAGCAGCACCTACAGGGACGGTTCACCCCTCCACTTT
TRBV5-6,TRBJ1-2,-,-,CASSLRHGEGYTF,TGTGCCAGCAGCTTAAGACACGGTGAGGGCTACACCTTC
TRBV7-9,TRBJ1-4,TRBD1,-,CASSLTDRSNEKLFF,TGTGCCAGCAGCTTGACGGACAGGTCTAATGAAAAACTGTTTTTT
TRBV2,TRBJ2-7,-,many,CASSQYHEQYF,TGTGCCAGCAGTCAGTACCACGAGCAGTACTTC
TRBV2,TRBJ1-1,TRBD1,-,CASSRQGAGTEAFF,TGTGCCAGCAGTCGACAGGGGGCAGGCACTGAAGCTTTCTTT
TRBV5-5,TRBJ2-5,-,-,CASSLVEGWQETQYF,TGTGCCAGCAGCTTGGTGGAGGGGTGGCAAGAGACCCAGTACTTC
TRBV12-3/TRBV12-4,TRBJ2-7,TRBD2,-,CASSIAGGLEQYF,TGTGCCAGCAGCATAGCGGGGGGGCTGGAGCAGTACTTC
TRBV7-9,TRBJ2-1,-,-,CASSLQSGPRDEQFF,TGTGCCAGCAGCTTACAAAGTGGTCCTAGGGATGAGCAGTTCTTC
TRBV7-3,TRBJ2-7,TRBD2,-,CASSLLAEENYEQYF,TGTGCCAGCAGCTTACTAGCGGAGGAAAACTACGAGCAGTACTTC
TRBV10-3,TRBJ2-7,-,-,CAISESSGEKYF,TGTGCCATCAGTGAGTCTTCAGGTGAGAAGTACTTC
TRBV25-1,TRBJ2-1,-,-,CASSLGTYYNEQFF,TGTGCCAGCAGTTTAGGGACTTACTACAATGAGCAGTTCTTC
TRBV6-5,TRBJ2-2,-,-,CASSPEAGEAGELFF,TGTGCCAGCAGCCCCGAGGCTGGGGAAGCCGGGGAGCTGTTTTTT
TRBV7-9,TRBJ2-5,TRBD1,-,CASSLEGQGMEETQYF,TGTGCCAGCAGCTTAGAGGGACAGGGTATGGAAGAGACCCAGTACTTC
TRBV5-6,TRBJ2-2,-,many,CASSLGSLRVGELFF,TGTGCCAGCAGCTTGGGATCCCTACGGGTCGGGGAGCTGTTTTTT
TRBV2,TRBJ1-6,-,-,CASSYNGAGNNSPLHF,TGTGCCAGCAGTTACAACGGGGCGGGGAATAATTCACCCCTCCACTTT
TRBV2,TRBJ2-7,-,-,CASIGKAGERGYEQYF,TGTGCCAGCATCGGGAAGGCCGGGGAGAGGGGGTACGAGCAGTACTTC